This TCR beta chain originates from a study of shared clonotypes between healthy human individuals. The protocol was immunoSEQ multiplex PCR, while the TCRdb copy is restricted to in-frame clones and leaves out a portion. This table has some 1,600,000 clones, nearly 99% appearing once. Of note for this clone: This CDR3 is also generated by other DNA sequences in the sample.

The length of the CDR3 is 15 residues. Germline V gene data show CDR1 as KGHSH and CDR2 as LQKENI. Trimming took off 0 bases at V and 3 bases at J, with 8 bases between the two ends. Sequencing used naive CD4+ T cells sorted from blood. The sample's subset: CD45RA+ positively selected. This TCR came from a man aged 30 to 45 in good health. The chain carries TRBV18 and TRBJ1-4; no clear D. The CDR3 sequence: CASSPPGSANEKLFF. For the CDR3, the DNA is TGTGCCAGCTCACCACCAGGATCTGCTAATGAAAAACTGTTTTTT.